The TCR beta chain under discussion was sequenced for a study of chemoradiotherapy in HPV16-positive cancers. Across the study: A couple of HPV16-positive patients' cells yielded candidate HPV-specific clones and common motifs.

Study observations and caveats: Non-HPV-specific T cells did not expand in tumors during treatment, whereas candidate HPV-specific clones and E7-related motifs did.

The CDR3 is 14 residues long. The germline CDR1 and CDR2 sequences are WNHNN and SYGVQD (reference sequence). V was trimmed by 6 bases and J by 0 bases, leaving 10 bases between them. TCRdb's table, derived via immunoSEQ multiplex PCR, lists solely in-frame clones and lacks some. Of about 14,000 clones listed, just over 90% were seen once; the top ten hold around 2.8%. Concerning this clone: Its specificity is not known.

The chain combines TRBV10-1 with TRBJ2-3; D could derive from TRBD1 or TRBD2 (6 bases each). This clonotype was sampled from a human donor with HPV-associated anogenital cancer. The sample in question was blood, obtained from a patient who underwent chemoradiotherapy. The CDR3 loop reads CASSPGASTDTQYF. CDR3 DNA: TGCGCCAGCAGCCCGGGGGCTAGCACAGATACGCAGTATTTT.